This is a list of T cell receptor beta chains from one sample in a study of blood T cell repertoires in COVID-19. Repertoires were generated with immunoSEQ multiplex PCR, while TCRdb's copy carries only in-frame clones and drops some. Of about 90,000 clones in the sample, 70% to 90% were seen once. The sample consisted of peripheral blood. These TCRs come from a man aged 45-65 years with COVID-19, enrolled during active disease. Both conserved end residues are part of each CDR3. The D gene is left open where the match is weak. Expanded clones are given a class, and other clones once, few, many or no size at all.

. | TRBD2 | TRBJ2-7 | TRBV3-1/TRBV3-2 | TGTGCCAGCAGCCAAGTCGGGACTAGCGGGGGCTACGAGCAGTACTTC | CASSQVGTSGGYEQYF
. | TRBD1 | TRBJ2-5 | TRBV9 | TGTGCCAGCAGCGAGGACAGGCAAGAGACCCAGTACTTC | CASSEDRQETQYF
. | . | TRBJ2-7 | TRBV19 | TGTGCCAGTAGTATCGAAGCAGGCGAGCAGTACTTC | CASSIEAGEQYF
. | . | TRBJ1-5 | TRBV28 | TGTGCCAGCATCCCCTCCGCCGGGGTTTCGGGAAGTCAGCCCCAGCATTTT | CASIPSAGVSGSQPQHF
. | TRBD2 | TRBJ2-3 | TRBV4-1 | TGCGCCAGCAGCTATTCCATAGCGGGGGCAGATACGCAGTATTTT | CASSYSIAGADTQYF
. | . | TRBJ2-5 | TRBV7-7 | TGTGCTAGCAGTCATTTTCGCGGAGGAGATGGGGAGACCCAGTACTTC | CASSHFRGGDGETQYF
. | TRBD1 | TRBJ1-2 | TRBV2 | TGTGCCAGCAGCGCCGACAGGGGGTCTAACTATGGCTACACCTTC | CASSADRGSNYGYTF
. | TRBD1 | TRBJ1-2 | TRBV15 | TGTGCCACCAGCGGCTGGACAGGGGCTTATGGCTACACCTTC | CATSGWTGAYGYTF
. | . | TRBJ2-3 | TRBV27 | TGTGCCAGCAGTTTTTTCGGTCCCACAGATACGCAGTATTTT | CASSFFGPTDTQYF
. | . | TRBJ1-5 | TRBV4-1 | TGCGCCAGCAGCCAAGACAGGGTCTCTAGCAATCAGCCCCAGCATTTT | CASSQDRVSSNQPQHF
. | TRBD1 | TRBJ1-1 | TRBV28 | TGTGCCAGCAGTATCTTCGGACAGGGGGGGACTGAAGCTTTCTTT | CASSIFGQGGTEAFF
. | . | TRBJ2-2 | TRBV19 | TGTGCCAGTAGTACAGGGGTAAGCACCGGGGAGCTGTTTTTT | CASSTGVSTGELFF
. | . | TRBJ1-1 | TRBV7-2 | TGTGCCAGCAGCGTAAACGGACAAGTGAACACTGAAGCTTTCTTT | CASSVNGQVNTEAFF
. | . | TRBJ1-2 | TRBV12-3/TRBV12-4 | TGTGCCAGCTCCTTTAGCCGGGGGTTAGGCTACACCTTC | CASSFSRGLGYTF
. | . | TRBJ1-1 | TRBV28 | TGTGCCAGCAAGGGAGGGGGGCCGAGCGCTGAAGCTTTCTTT | CASKGGGPSAEAFF
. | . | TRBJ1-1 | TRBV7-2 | TGTGCCAGCAGCTTAACCCCAGGGATCAACACTGAAGCTTTCTTT | CASSLTPGINTEAFF
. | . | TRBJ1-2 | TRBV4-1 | TGCGCCAGCAGCCAAGGTCCCCGGCAGGCGTACGATGGCTACACCTTC | CASSQGPRQAYDGYTF
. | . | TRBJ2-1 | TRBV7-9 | TGTGCCAGCAGCTTGAGCGACAATGAGCAGTTCTTC | CASSLSDNEQFF
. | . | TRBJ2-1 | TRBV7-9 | TGTGCCAGCAGCCCAAGGGGCAGGGAGCAGTTCTTC | CASSPRGREQFF
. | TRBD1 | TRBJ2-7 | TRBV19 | TGTGCCAGTAGTAAGCGACAGGGAAACGAGCAGTACTTC | CASSKRQGNEQYF
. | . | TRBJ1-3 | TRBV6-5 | TGTGCCAGCAGTTTAGGGGGTCCTTACTCTGGAAACACCATATATTTT | CASSLGGPYSGNTIYF
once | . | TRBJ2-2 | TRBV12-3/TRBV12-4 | TGTGCCAGCAGTTTGAGGGACACCGGGGAGCTGTTTTTT | CASSLRDTGELFF
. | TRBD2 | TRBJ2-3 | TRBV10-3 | TGTGCCATCAGTGAGTCGAATAGCGGGGGACTAAATACGCAGTATTTT | CAISESNSGGLNTQYF
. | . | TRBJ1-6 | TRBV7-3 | TGTGCCAGCAGCTCTGGGAGGAGAGGGAGCTCACCCCTCCACTTT | CASSSGRRGSSPLHF
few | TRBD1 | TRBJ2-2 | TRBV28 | TGTGCCAGCAGACGGGACAGGGACACCGGGGAGCTGTTTTTT | CASRRDRDTGELFF
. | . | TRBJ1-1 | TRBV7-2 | TGTGCCAGCAGGGGGGGCGGGGGATCTTTCACTGAAGCTTTCTTT | CASRGGGGSFTEAFF
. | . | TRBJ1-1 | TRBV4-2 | TGTGCCAGCAGCCCACAGGGACAAAGGAACACTGAAGCTTTCTTT | CASSPQGQRNTEAFF
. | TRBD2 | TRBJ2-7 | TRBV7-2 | TGTGCCAGCAGCTCGACTAGCGGGGGGCGTCGGGCCTACGAGCAGTACTTC | CASSSTSGGRRAYEQYF
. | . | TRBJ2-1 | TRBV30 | TGTGCCTGGAGTGTACAACCCTACAATGAGCAGTTCTTC | CAWSVQPYNEQFF
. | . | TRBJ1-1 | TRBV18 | TGTGCCAGCTCACCTTGGGCAGGTGACACTGAAGCTTTCTTT | CASSPWAGDTEAFF